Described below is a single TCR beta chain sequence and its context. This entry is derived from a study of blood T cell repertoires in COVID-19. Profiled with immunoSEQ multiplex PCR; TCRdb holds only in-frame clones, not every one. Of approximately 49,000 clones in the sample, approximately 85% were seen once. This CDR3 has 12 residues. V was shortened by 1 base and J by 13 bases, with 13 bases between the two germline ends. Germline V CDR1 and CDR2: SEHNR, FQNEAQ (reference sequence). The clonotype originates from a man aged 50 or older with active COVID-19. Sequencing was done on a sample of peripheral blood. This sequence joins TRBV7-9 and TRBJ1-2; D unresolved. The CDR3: CASSLGITAGTF. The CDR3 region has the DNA TGTGCCAGCAGCTTAGGGATCACGGCAGGCACCTTC.